This is a list of T cell receptor beta chains from one sample in a study of T-cell memory formation after mild COVID-19. Each CDR3 protein is one row after TCRdb ran MiXCR on the 5' RACE reads. The sample lists 250,000 to 300,000 distinct CDR3 sequences; roughly 15% were seen once. Source material: PBMCs or a T cell subset sorted from them (not recorded which). These receptors all stem from a man younger than 35 who had mild COVID-19 (a few samples of this study predate the infection). Cell type and time point are not known. The conserved cysteine and the conserved F or W are not part of the CDR3 here. The order of the fields is D gene, clone size, V gene, J gene, CDR3 protein. The D gene is left open where the match is weak. For some rows the clone size is stated as once, few or many, or as a class when expanded; others skip it.

d_gene: .
abundance: few
v_gene: TRBV12-3/TRBV12-4
j_gene: TRBJ2-2
CDR3aa: ASSSTLVGELF

d_gene: .
abundance: few
v_gene: TRBV11-2
j_gene: TRBJ2-1
CDR3aa: ASSHGGGEQF

d_gene: TRBD1
abundance: .
v_gene: TRBV25-1
j_gene: TRBJ2-4
CDR3aa: ASSVKGALAKNIQY

d_gene: .
abundance: .
v_gene: TRBV18
j_gene: TRBJ1-1
CDR3aa: ASSPSPNYGAF

d_gene: .
abundance: few
v_gene: TRBV10-2
j_gene: TRBJ2-7
CDR3aa: ASSVSNPGEQY

d_gene: .
abundance: few
v_gene: TRBV19
j_gene: TRBJ1-1
CDR3aa: ASSIYGAGRGGTEAF

d_gene: .
abundance: .
v_gene: TRBV7-2
j_gene: TRBJ1-6
CDR3aa: ASTPGGVLSPLH

d_gene: TRBD2
abundance: .
v_gene: TRBV25-1
j_gene: TRBJ2-1
CDR3aa: ASSEYSGGANEQF

d_gene: .
abundance: .
v_gene: TRBV7-2
j_gene: TRBJ1-2
CDR3aa: ASSPGRVDYGYT

d_gene: .
abundance: many
v_gene: TRBV5-1
j_gene: TRBJ2-5
CDR3aa: ASSLAGSQETQY

d_gene: TRBD2
abundance: few
v_gene: TRBV9
j_gene: TRBJ2-3
CDR3aa: ASSGVAGGPPDTQY

d_gene: TRBD1
abundance: few
v_gene: TRBV6-5
j_gene: TRBJ1-4
CDR3aa: ASSYQGAPANEKLF

d_gene: TRBD2
abundance: few
v_gene: TRBV10-2
j_gene: TRBJ2-3
CDR3aa: ASSGGRRFAGDTDTQY

d_gene: TRBD1
abundance: .
v_gene: TRBV10-3
j_gene: TRBJ1-1
CDR3aa: AISGDRAWTEAV

d_gene: .
abundance: .
v_gene: TRBV4-3
j_gene: TRBJ2-6
CDR3aa: ASSQRSAGANVLT

d_gene: .
abundance: few
v_gene: TRBV9
j_gene: TRBJ1-5
CDR3aa: ASSVGLGTQPQH

d_gene: TRBD1
abundance: .
v_gene: TRBV2
j_gene: TRBJ1-2
CDR3aa: ASRQGATLRFGYT

d_gene: .
abundance: .
v_gene: TRBV4-1
j_gene: TRBJ1-1
CDR3aa: ASSQKDRSSESMNTEAF

d_gene: TRBD2
abundance: few
v_gene: TRBV6-5
j_gene: TRBJ2-7
CDR3aa: ASTPWEGSYEQY

d_gene: .
abundance: .
v_gene: TRBV2
j_gene: TRBJ2-2
CDR3aa: ASAYSGELF

d_gene: .
abundance: few
v_gene: TRBV10-1
j_gene: TRBJ2-1
CDR3aa: ASSESTGNTYNEQF

d_gene: .
abundance: .
v_gene: TRBV9
j_gene: TRBJ1-6
CDR3aa: ASSSRAALNSPLH

d_gene: .
abundance: few
v_gene: TRBV12-3/TRBV12-4
j_gene: TRBJ1-1
CDR3aa: ASRDQGSTEAF

d_gene: .
abundance: .
v_gene: TRBV5-1
j_gene: TRBJ2-3
CDR3aa: ASSLMGTFTDTQY

d_gene: .
abundance: .
v_gene: TRBV6-2/TRBV6-3
j_gene: TRBJ1-2
CDR3aa: ASSYAWGGYT

d_gene: .
abundance: few
v_gene: TRBV11-2
j_gene: TRBJ2-1
CDR3aa: ASFGSNEQF

d_gene: .
abundance: .
v_gene: TRBV12-3/TRBV12-4
j_gene: TRBJ1-1
CDR3aa: ASSWKGNTEAF

d_gene: .
abundance: .
v_gene: TRBV11-2
j_gene: TRBJ1-6
CDR3aa: ASSLVEDSPLH

d_gene: .
abundance: many
v_gene: TRBV6-5
j_gene: TRBJ2-7
CDR3aa: ASSPGASYEQY

d_gene: .
abundance: .
v_gene: TRBV3-1
j_gene: TRBJ2-2
CDR3aa: ASSQDNGYTGELF

d_gene: TRBD2
abundance: few
v_gene: TRBV6-5
j_gene: TRBJ2-3
CDR3aa: ASRLLAVGRY

d_gene: TRBD1
abundance: few
v_gene: TRBV12-3/TRBV12-4
j_gene: TRBJ1-5
CDR3aa: ASRTGGENQPQH

d_gene: .
abundance: few
v_gene: TRBV12-3/TRBV12-4
j_gene: TRBJ2-7
CDR3aa: ASSLDRFGYEQY

d_gene: TRBD1
abundance: .
v_gene: TRBV20-1
j_gene: TRBJ1-2
CDR3aa: SAKRQGKDGYT

d_gene: TRBD2
abundance: .
v_gene: TRBV28
j_gene: TRBJ2-3
CDR3aa: ASSLFGSGGADTQY

d_gene: .
abundance: few
v_gene: TRBV7-9
j_gene: TRBJ1-1
CDR3aa: ASCWDNTEAF

d_gene: .
abundance: .
v_gene: TRBV4-3
j_gene: TRBJ2-4
CDR3aa: ASSQDLGRRAKNIQY

d_gene: .
abundance: few
v_gene: TRBV7-8
j_gene: TRBJ2-1
CDR3aa: ASSPRRPVGYNEQF

d_gene: .
abundance: few
v_gene: TRBV4-3
j_gene: TRBJ1-5
CDR3aa: ASSQGVDGPQH

d_gene: .
abundance: once
v_gene: TRBV3-1
j_gene: TRBJ2-1
CDR3aa: ASSQGSWQIYNEQF

d_gene: .
abundance: few
v_gene: TRBV10-3
j_gene: TRBJ1-4
CDR3aa: AISESRGTVEKLF

d_gene: .
abundance: .
v_gene: TRBV27
j_gene: TRBJ1-1
CDR3aa: ASSQDGGVRYTEAF

d_gene: .
abundance: .
v_gene: TRBV4-3
j_gene: TRBJ1-1
CDR3aa: ASSQDPTGSLNTEAF

d_gene: TRBD1
abundance: .
v_gene: TRBV6-6
j_gene: TRBJ1-5
CDR3aa: ASSSTGVSQPQH

d_gene: TRBD1
abundance: .
v_gene: TRBV28
j_gene: TRBJ1-6
CDR3aa: ASSRQGSSYNSPLH

d_gene: .
abundance: .
v_gene: TRBV24-1
j_gene: TRBJ2-3
CDR3aa: ATGGDTDTQY

d_gene: TRBD1
abundance: .
v_gene: TRBV5-1
j_gene: TRBJ1-2
CDR3aa: ASSFTSTGGSYGYT

d_gene: .
abundance: .
v_gene: TRBV7-2
j_gene: TRBJ2-3
CDR3aa: ASSLSRDTYSTDTQY

d_gene: TRBD2
abundance: few
v_gene: TRBV10-3
j_gene: TRBJ2-1
CDR3aa: AISGTSGGIFVGSYNEQF

d_gene: TRBD2
abundance: many
v_gene: TRBV7-8
j_gene: TRBJ2-1
CDR3aa: ASSSPLAANEQF

d_gene: TRBD2
abundance: few
v_gene: TRBV12-3/TRBV12-4
j_gene: TRBJ2-3
CDR3aa: ASRGTSGGVSTDTQY

d_gene: .
abundance: few
v_gene: TRBV12-3/TRBV12-4
j_gene: TRBJ2-5
CDR3aa: ASSFPGGGSETQY

d_gene: .
abundance: few
v_gene: TRBV2
j_gene: TRBJ2-1
CDR3aa: ASRGPPGQF

d_gene: .
abundance: .
v_gene: TRBV30
j_gene: TRBJ1-1
CDR3aa: AWTPVWGSTEAF

d_gene: TRBD1
abundance: few
v_gene: TRBV7-9
j_gene: TRBJ1-2
CDR3aa: ASSPGQGNGYT

d_gene: .
abundance: few
v_gene: TRBV7-9
j_gene: TRBJ1-3
CDR3aa: ASSLEWSGNTIY

d_gene: .
abundance: .
v_gene: TRBV4-2
j_gene: TRBJ1-2
CDR3aa: ASSQDSVFYGYT